These T cell receptor beta chains were read from a single sample in a study of shared clonotypes between healthy human individuals. Libraries were prepared by immunoSEQ multiplex PCR; TCRdb keeps only in-frame clonotypes and omits some of them. The data show about 2.1 million clones, with just over 90% seen just once and under 2% held by the top ten. The sequenced sample consisted of naive CD8+ T cells from PBMCs. The receptors derive from a man between 18 and 35 years old in good health. Some clones in this sample may be carry-over from other donors' samples. Both conserved end residues are part of each CDR3. A D gene is named only where the DNA matches it firmly. The size entry is marked missing in some rows and otherwise reads once, few, many or a size class.

16 | TRBJ1-2 | NA | TRBD1 | TRBV7-9 | CASSYLGQGALDGYTF | TGTGCCAGCAGCTACCTAGGACAGGGGGCATTGGATGGCTACACCTTC
15 | TRBJ2-1 | NA | TRBD2 | TRBV27 | CASGPGTSGYNEQFF | TGTGCCAGCGGACCCGGGACTAGCGGATACAATGAGCAGTTCTTC
13 | TRBJ1-1 | NA | NA | TRBV9 | CASSVGDDTEAFF | TGTGCCAGCAGCGTTGGGGATGACACTGAAGCTTTCTTT
14 | TRBJ2-1 | NA | NA | TRBV13 | CASSFGTAFNEQFF | TGTGCCAGCAGCTTTGGGACGGCATTCAATGAGCAGTTCTTC
15 | TRBJ2-7 | NA | NA | TRBV9 | CASSGGGGDPYEQYF | TGTGCCAGCAGCGGCGGTGGAGGGGATCCCTACGAGCAGTACTTC
14 | TRBJ1-1 | once | NA | TRBV7-9 | CASSFGTRGTEAFF | TGTGCCAGCAGCTTTGGGACCCGAGGCACTGAAGCTTTCTTT
12 | TRBJ2-7 | once | NA | TRBV6-1 | CASGDTWYEQYF | TGTGCCAGCGGGGACACTTGGTACGAGCAGTACTTC
10 | TRBJ2-1 | NA | NA | TRBV20-1 | CSARKNEQFF | TGCAGTGCTAGGAAGAATGAGCAGTTCTTC
14 | TRBJ2-6 | NA | NA | TRBV11-2 | CASSIGTWANVLTF | TGTGCCAGCAGCATTGGAACGTGGGCCAACGTCCTGACTTTC
15 | TRBJ2-1 | once | NA | TRBV27 | CASSLFPGVKDEQFF | TGTGCCAGCAGTTTATTCCCAGGGGTAAAGGATGAGCAGTTCTTC
14 | TRBJ2-5 | NA | NA | TRBV19 | CATGPKQSQETQYF | TGTGCCACCGGCCCGAAGCAATCACAAGAGACCCAGTACTTC
15 | TRBJ1-5 | NA | NA | TRBV7-8 | CASSLGAGTYQPQHF | TGTGCCAGCAGCTTAGGGGCAGGTACCTATCAGCCCCAGCATTTT
12 | TRBJ1-2 | NA | NA | TRBV2 | CARAGSAYGYTF | TGTGCCAGGGCAGGGTCTGCCTATGGCTACACCTTC
13 | TRBJ2-1 | NA | NA | TRBV6-5 | CASSYLEGREQFF | TGTGCCAGCAGTTACCTGGAAGGGCGTGAGCAGTTCTTC
13 | TRBJ1-1 | few | NA | TRBV30 | CAWSVWGNTEAFF | TGTGCCTGGAGTGTATGGGGGAACACTGAAGCTTTCTTT
18 | TRBJ2-4 | NA | TRBD2 | TRBV4-3 | CASSQDSRTSGSSDIQYF | TGCGCCAGCAGCCAAGATTCCCGGACTAGCGGGAGTTCTGACATTCAGTACTTC
13 | TRBJ2-1 | NA | NA | TRBV16 | CASSQSVYNEQFF | TGTGCCAGCAGCCAATCAGTCTACAATGAGCAGTTCTTC
15 | TRBJ2-3 | once | NA | TRBV19 | CASSEGTVSTDTQYF | TGTGCCAGTAGCGAAGGGACTGTAAGCACAGATACGCAGTATTTT
16 | TRBJ2-7 | once | TRBD2 | TRBV7-9 | CASSPTSGRSAYEQYF | TGTGCCAGCAGCCCGACTAGCGGGAGGTCGGCTTACGAGCAGTACTTC
17 | TRBJ2-1 | NA | TRBD2 | TRBV28 | CASSYDPVGRASDEQFF | TGTGCCAGCAGTTACGATCCGGTGGGGAGGGCCTCGGATGAGCAGTTCTTC
16 | TRBJ2-4 | NA | NA | TRBV6-5 | CASSYSPGVGKNIQYF | TGTGCCAGCAGTTACTCCCCCGGGGTAGGCAAAAACATTCAGTACTTC
16 | TRBJ2-3 | NA | TRBD2 | TRBV11-2 | CASSRRGRPDTDTQYF | TGTGCCAGCAGCCGTCGCGGGAGACCAGACACAGATACGCAGTATTTT
12 | TRBJ1-1 | NA | NA | TRBV28 | CAFGEADTEAFF | TGTGCCTTCGGTGAGGCGGACACTGAAGCTTTCTTT
13 | TRBJ2-7 | NA | NA | TRBV5-4 | CASSLGRAYEQYF | TGTGCCAGCAGCCTGGGGCGAGCCTACGAGCAGTACTTC
17 | TRBJ1-3 | NA | NA | TRBV10-3 | CAISERAGESSGNTIYF | TGTGCCATCAGTGAACGTGCAGGGGAGAGCTCTGGAAACACCATATATTTT
16 | TRBJ2-2 | NA | NA | TRBV6-6 | CASSYMRNANTGELFF | TGTGCCAGCAGTTACATGAGGAACGCGAACACCGGGGAGCTGTTTTTT
13 | TRBJ1-1 | NA | TRBD1 | TRBV27 | CASSQYRGTEAFF | TGTGCCAGCAGTCAGTACAGGGGGACTGAAGCTTTCTTT
15 | TRBJ2-3 | NA | TRBD1 | TRBV2 | CASSRTGGRTDTQYF | TGTGCCAGCAGTAGAACAGGGGGCCGAACAGATACGCAGTATTTT
15 | TRBJ2-7 | NA | TRBD1 | TRBV11-2 | CASSPGTGISYEQYF | TGTGCCAGCAGCCCTGGGACAGGTATAAGCTACGAGCAGTACTTC
11 | TRBJ2-7 | NA | NA | TRBV2 | CATGNVSEQYF | TGTGCCACCGGGAACGTCTCCGAGCAGTACTTC
15 | TRBJ1-2 | NA | TRBD1 | TRBV4-1 | CASSQDRGTGDGYTF | TGCGCCAGCAGCCAAGATCGGGGGACAGGGGACGGCTACACCTTC
13 | TRBJ1-1 | NA | NA | TRBV30 | CAWSIDSVTEAFF | TGTGCCTGGAGTATTGACAGTGTCACTGAAGCTTTCTTT
11 | TRBJ2-2 | NA | NA | TRBV29-1 | CSVDDTGELFF | TGCAGCGTTGACGACACCGGGGAGCTGTTTTTT
15 | TRBJ2-7 | NA | TRBD2 | TRBV5-8 | CASGFLAGAKYEQYF | TGTGCCAGCGGCTTCCTAGCGGGAGCCAAATACGAGCAGTACTTC
18 | TRBJ2-3 | NA | NA | TRBV21-1 | CASRGTWTSGSGGDTQYF | TGTGCCAGCAGGGGCACTTGGACTAGCGGGAGTGGGGGAGATACGCAGTATTTT
10 | TRBJ2-7 | NA | NA | TRBV2 | CASSTYEQYF | TGTGCCAGCTCGACCTACGAGCAGTACTTC
13 | TRBJ1-2 | NA | NA | TRBV7-9 | CASSFGTAGHYTF | TGTGCCAGCAGCTTCGGGACGGCGGGCCACTACACCTTC
15 | TRBJ2-7 | NA | TRBD2 | TRBV5-1 | CASSLRLAGTYEQYF | TGCGCCAGCAGCTTGAGGCTAGCGGGTACGTACGAGCAGTACTTC
13 | TRBJ2-2 | NA | NA | TRBV27 | CASTGSSTGELFF | TGTGCCAGCACCGGATCTAGCACCGGGGAGCTGTTTTTT